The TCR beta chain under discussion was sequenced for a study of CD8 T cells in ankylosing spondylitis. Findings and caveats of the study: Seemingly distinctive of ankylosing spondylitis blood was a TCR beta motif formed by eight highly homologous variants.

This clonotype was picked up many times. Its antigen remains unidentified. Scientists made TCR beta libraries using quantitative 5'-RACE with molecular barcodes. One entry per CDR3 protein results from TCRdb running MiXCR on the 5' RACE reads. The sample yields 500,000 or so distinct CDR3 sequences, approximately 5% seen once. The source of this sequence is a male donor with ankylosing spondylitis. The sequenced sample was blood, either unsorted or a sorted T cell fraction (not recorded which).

CDR3: CASSLGPRDGYTF. CDR3 nucleotide sequence: TGTGCCAGCAGCTTAGGGCCCAGGGATGGCTACACCTTC. The chain carries TRBV7-2 and TRBJ1-2, with a possible D match to TRBD1 (5 bases). Trimming pared 1 base from V and 6 bases from J, leaving 9 bases between. CDR1 SGHTA and CDR2 FQGNSA come from the germline V gene. The length of the CDR3 is 13 residues.